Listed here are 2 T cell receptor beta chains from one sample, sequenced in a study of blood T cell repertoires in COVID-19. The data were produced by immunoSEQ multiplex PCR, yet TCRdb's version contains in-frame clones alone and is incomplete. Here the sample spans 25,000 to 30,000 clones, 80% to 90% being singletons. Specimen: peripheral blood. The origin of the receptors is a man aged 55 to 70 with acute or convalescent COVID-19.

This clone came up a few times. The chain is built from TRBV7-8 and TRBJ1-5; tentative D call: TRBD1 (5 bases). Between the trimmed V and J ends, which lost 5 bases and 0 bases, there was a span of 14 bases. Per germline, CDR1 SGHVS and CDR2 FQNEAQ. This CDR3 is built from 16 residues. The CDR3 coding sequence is TGTGCCAGCAGCCCCCTGGGGGGGAATAGCAATCAGCCCCAGCATTTT. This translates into CASSPLGGNSNQPQHF.

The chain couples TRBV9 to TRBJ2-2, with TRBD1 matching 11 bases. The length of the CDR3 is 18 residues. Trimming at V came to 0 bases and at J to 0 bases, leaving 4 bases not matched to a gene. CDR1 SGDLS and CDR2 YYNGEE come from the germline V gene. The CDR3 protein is CASSVVRDRGTNTGELFF. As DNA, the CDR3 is TGTGCCAGCAGCGTAGTCCGGGACAGGGGGACGAACACCGGGGAGCTGTTTTTT.